Sequencing of this TCR beta chain was carried out in a study of blood T cell repertoires in COVID-19. Study-level information: Samples taken during acute and convalescent COVID-19 were collected in the United States, Italy and Spain. T cells, B-cell-depleted T cells, or PBMCs provided the cDNA or gDNA that served as material.

Trimming cost V 3 bases and J 1 base, with 21 bases left between them. Germline CDR1 SGHDN, CDR2 FVKESK. CDR3 length equals 18 residues. In the authors' workflow: Quantification of nucleated cells was approximated via reference gene primer amplification. TCRdb's copy holds only in-frame clones and misses some; the assay was immunoSEQ multiplex PCR. V, J and clone size derive from that table, while D and trimming were established from the DNA sequence. There are 30,000 to 35,000 clones in the sample; roughly 84% occur only once, and more than 13% lies in the top ten. The genes are TRBV14 and TRBJ2-5, with D perhaps TRBD2 (6 bases). The specimen was peripheral blood. The TCR originated in a man aged 55 to 70 with active COVID-19. This CDR3 reads CASSQYKSLATRQETQYF. DNA for the CDR3: TGTGCCAGCAGCCAGTATAAATCACTAGCAACGCGCCAAGAGACCCAGTACTTC.